Sequencing of this T cell receptor beta chain was carried out in a study of identical twins. Study results and limitations: In zero-insertion analyses, partial confounding could arise from invariant MAIT and iNKT cells.

The donors were all healthy and Caucasian. Trimming took off 2 bases at V and 2 bases at J, with 13 bases between the two ends. Germline CDR1 is MDHEN and CDR2 is SYDVKM. The CDR3 runs to 16 residues. TCRdb independently ran MiXCR on the 5' RACE reads; one entry per CDR3 protein. This table holds approximately 1.8 million distinct CDR3 sequences, around 29% found once. This clonotype turned up a few times. The antigen remains undetermined. The receptor was isolated from a newborn girl in good health. The chain joins TRBV28 to TRBJ2-1; possibly TRBD1 for D (7 bases). Sample: cord blood. The CDR3 protein is CASSLGRGTAYNEQFF. CDR3 bases: TGTGCCAGCAGTTTAGGTCGGGGGACAGCCTACAATGAGCAGTTCTTC.